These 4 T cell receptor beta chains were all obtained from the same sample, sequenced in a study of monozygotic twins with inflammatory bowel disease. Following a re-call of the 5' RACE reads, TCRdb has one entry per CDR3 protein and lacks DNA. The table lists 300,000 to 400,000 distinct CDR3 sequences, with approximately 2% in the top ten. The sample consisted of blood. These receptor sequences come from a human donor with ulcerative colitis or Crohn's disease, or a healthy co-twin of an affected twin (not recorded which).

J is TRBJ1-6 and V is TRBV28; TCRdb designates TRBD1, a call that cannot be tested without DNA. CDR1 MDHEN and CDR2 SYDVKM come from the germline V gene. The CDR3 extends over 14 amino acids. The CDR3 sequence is CASRSGQGRSPLHF.

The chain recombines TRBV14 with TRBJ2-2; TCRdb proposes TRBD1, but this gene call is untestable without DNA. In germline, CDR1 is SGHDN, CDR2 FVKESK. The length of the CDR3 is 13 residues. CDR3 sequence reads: CASSQVPRRELFF.

This CDR3 reads CASIATGTMNTGELFF. This chain uses TRBV19 with TRBJ2-2. Germline loops: CDR1 LNHDA, CDR2 SQIVND (reference sequence). The CDR3 extends over 16 amino acids. Filled out from reference TRBV19 and TRBJ2-2, the complete variable domain reads DGGITQSPKYLFRKEGQNVTLSCEQNLNHDAMYWYRQDPGQGLRLIYYSQIVNDFQKGDIAEGYSVSREKKESFPLTVTSAQKNPTAFYLCASIATGTMNTGELFFGEGSRLTVL.

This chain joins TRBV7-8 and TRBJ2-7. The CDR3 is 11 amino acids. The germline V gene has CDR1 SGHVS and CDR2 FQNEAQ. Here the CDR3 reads CASSQDYEQYF.